This T cell receptor beta chain came from a study of blood T cell repertoires in COVID-19. Study-wide background: From the United States, Italy and Spain came samples of acute and convalescent COVID-19. Sources were T cells, B-cell-depleted T cells, or PBMCs; the material itself was cDNA or gDNA.

Allocation to cohorts depended on clinical history reported by the participants. This CDR3 contains 15 residues. V lost 3 bases, J lost 4 bases, and 5 bases stayed unmatched. The germline CDR1 and CDR2 sequences are LNHDA and SQIVND (reference sequence). Source study methods: For nucleated cells, counts were estimated from reference gene primer amplification. The table came from immunoSEQ multiplex PCR; TCRdb's copy has only in-frame clones and leaves some out. That table supplies the V and J calls and clone size; D and trimming were determined from the DNA. The sample includes roughly 170,000 clones, roughly 84% of them seen just once.

This chain connects TRBV19 to TRBJ1-5, with TRBD1 identical over 8 bases. The specimen was PBMCs or T cells enriched from blood (not recorded which). The TCR was taken from a man aged 55 to 70 who had recovered from COVID-19. The CDR3 here is CASSIWTGSNQPQHF. CDR3 DNA: TGTGCCAGTAGTATCTGGACAGGGTCGAATCAGCCCCAGCATTTT.